One and the same sample provided the 30 T cell receptor beta chains below, sequenced in a study of blood T cell repertoires in COVID-19. TCRdb's copy holds only in-frame clones and misses some; the assay was immunoSEQ multiplex PCR. The sample lists 50,000 to 65,000 clones, roughly nine tenths occurring once. Material: peripheral blood. The receptors derive from a woman of 80 years or more with COVID-19, enrolled during active disease.

The genes are TRBV3-1 (or the pseudogene TRBV3-2) and TRBJ1-4; 7 bases map to TRBD1. CDR1 is LGHDT and CDR2 is YNNKEL in the germline V gene (reference sequence). This CDR3 is built from 14 residues. V shed 4 bases and J 6 bases; nucleotides not matched to a gene: 5. DNA of the CDR3: TGTGCCAGCAGCCTGGGACAGTCCTATGAAAAACTGTTTTTT. Amino acids: CASSLGQSYEKLFF.

The rearrangement links TRBV11-2 to TRBJ2-7, with D perhaps matching TRBD1 (5 bases). Trimming shortened V by 5 bases and J by 4 bases, and 15 bases separated the two germline ends. CDR1 and CDR2 (germline): SGHAT, FQNNGV. The CDR3 is made up of 14 amino acids. CDR3 bases: TGTGCCAGCAGCCTCAACCCCAGGGTATACGAGCAGTACTTC. Encoded protein: CASSLNPRVYEQYF.

This clone turned up a few times. The CDR3 reads CASSPQGLSNQPQHF. In nucleotides, the CDR3 is TGTGCCAGCAGTCCCCAGGGGTTAAGCAATCAGCCCCAGCATTTT. The chain recombines TRBV6-6 with TRBJ1-5, with a possible D match to TRBD1 (6 bases). Trimming stripped 5 bases from V and 1 base from J, with 12 bases between. The CDR3 runs 15 residues. CDR1 MNHNY and CDR2 SVGAGI come from the germline V gene (reference sequence).

The chain uses TRBV6-2 or TRBV6-3 and TRBJ2-1; 16 bases fit TRBD2. Per germline, CDR1 MNHEY and CDR2 SVGEGT. This CDR3 contains 19 residues. V was clipped by 1 base and J by 4 bases; unmatched bases: 7. The CDR3 DNA reads TGTGCCAGCAGTTACTGGCCGGGACTAGCGGGGGGGCTTTACAATGAGCAGTTCTTC. Translating gives CASSYWPGLAGGLYNEQFF.

The V gene is TRBV19, the J gene TRBJ1-4; 12 positions match TRBD1. With V trimmed by 4 bases and J by 6 bases, 3 bases remained unmatched. This CDR3 has 15 amino acids. The germline V gene has CDR1 LNHDA and CDR2 SQIVND (reference sequence). The CDR3 DNA sequence: TGTGCCAGTAGTAGCCGGGACAGGGGGCATGAAAAACTGTTTTTT. It yields the protein CASSSRDRGHEKLFF.

The chain recombines TRBV4-1 with TRBJ2-3, with D perhaps matching TRBD1 (6 bases). Germline V gene data show CDR1 as MGHRA and CDR2 as YSYEKL. The CDR3 runs to 16 residues. Trimming took off 0 bases at V and 3 bases at J, with 13 bases between the two ends. CDR3 amino acids: CASSQDQGGWTDTQYF. CDR3 in DNA: TGCGCCAGCAGCCAAGATCAAGGGGGTTGGACAGATACGCAGTATTTT.

This clone was picked up one time. The V gene is TRBV5-1, the J gene TRBJ1-1; D not resolved. Germline CDR1 and CDR2: SGHRS and YFSETQ. The CDR3 spans 17 residues. V was cut by 6 bases and J by 7 bases, with 28 bases left in between. The CDR3 coding sequence is TGCGCCAGCAACTCGGATCCCTGGGCTCTGGGAGGCGGTGAAGCTTTCTTT. Protein product: CASNSDPWALGGGEAFF.

V is TRBV7-2 and J is TRBJ2-5; TRBD1 matches at 8 bases. The CDR3 is 13 amino acids. V was clipped by 9 bases and J by 5 bases; unmatched bases: 8. Germline V gives CDR1 SGHTA, CDR2 FQGNSA. CDR3 coding DNA: TGTGCCAGTGGACAGGGCCTAAGGGAGACCCAGTACTTC. Its protein is CASGQGLRETQYF.

The J gene is TRBJ2-5, the V gene TRBV7-2, with D tentatively TRBD2 (5 bases). CDR1 SGHTA and CDR2 FQGNSA come from the germline V gene. Trimming took off 0 bases at V and 5 bases at J, with 10 bases between the two ends. This CDR3 is 14 amino acids long. The CDR3 sequence: CASSLAEGLETQYF. Written as DNA, the CDR3 is TGTGCCAGCAGCTTAGCAGAGGGATTGGAGACCCAGTACTTC.

The J gene is TRBJ1-6, the V gene TRBV16; the D gene is possibly TRBD1 (6 bases). The CDR3 spans 15 residues. V was shortened by 3 bases and J by 8 bases, with 14 bases between the two germline ends. Germline V CDR1 and CDR2: KGHSY, FQNENV. This CDR3 reads CASSQRQVGDSPLHF. DNA for the CDR3: TGTGCCAGCAGCCAGAGACAGGTCGGTGATTCACCCCTCCACTTT.

The chain recombines TRBV6-1 with TRBJ2-1; 9 nucleotides line up with TRBD2. V gave up 2 bases and J gave up 8 bases; unmatched junction bases: 4. The CDR3 has 14 residues. Germline assignment: CDR1 MNHNS and CDR2 SASEGT. The CDR3 region has the DNA TGTGCCAGCAGTGAAATTCAGCGGGAGGATGAGCAGTTCTTC. Translation gives CASSEIQREDEQFF.

The chain employs TRBV7-9 and TRBJ2-1, with D maybe TRBD1 (5 bases). The germline V gene encodes CDR1 SEHNR and CDR2 FQNEAQ (reference sequence). Trimming pared 5 bases from V and 4 bases from J, leaving 9 bases between. This CDR3 has 13 residues. The DNA of the CDR3 is TGTGCCAGCAGCCGCCCAGGGTACAATGAGCAGTTCTTC. This sequence encodes CASSRPGYNEQFF.

The chain uses TRBV5-6 and TRBJ1-6; TRBD1 matches 7 bases. The CDR3 is 14 residues long. Losses at the gene ends were 1 base for V and 12 bases for J; bases not matched to a gene: 7. Germline loops: CDR1 SGHDT, CDR2 YYEEEE. CDR3 nucleotide sequence: TGTGCCAGCAGCTTGTTCCAGGGGGGTGGACCCCTCCACTTT. Residues: CASSLFQGGGPLHF.

This chain connects TRBV6-5 to TRBJ2-5; the D gene is possibly TRBD1 (6 bases). The germline gives CDR1 MNHEY, CDR2 SVGAGI. The CDR3 length is 13 residues. V lost 6 bases, J lost 5 bases, and 13 bases lay in between. The DNA for the CDR3 is TGTGCCAGCAGGGTTACAGGGTTGGAGACCCAGTACTTC. Protein product: CASRVTGLETQYF.

This clone was seen only once. The genes are TRBV5-1 and TRBJ1-2, with D perhaps matching TRBD1 (6 bases). Trimming left V 1 base short and J 6 bases short, with 13 bases between. This CDR3 comprises 14 residues. Germline V CDR1 and CDR2: SGHRS, YFSETQ. The CDR3 spells CASSLNRDSHGYTF. The DNA for the CDR3 is TGCGCCAGCAGCTTGAACAGGGATTCCCATGGCTACACCTTC. Variable domain in full (rest from reference TRBV5-1 and TRBJ1-2): KAGVTQTPRYLIKTRGQQVTLSCSPISGHRSVSWYQQTPGQGLQFLFEYFSETQRNKGNFPGRFSGRQFSNSRSEMNVSTLELGDSALYLCASSLNRDSHGYTFGSGTRLTVV.

The chain employs TRBV5-5 and TRBJ2-7; D perhaps matches TRBD1 (6 bases). There are 13 residues in the CDR3. V was clipped by 7 bases and J by 4 bases, with 15 bases between them. Germline V gene lookup returns CDR1 SGHKS and CDR2 YYEKEE (reference sequence). CDR3 bases: TGTGCCAGCTCCCGCCGGGACACATACGAGCAGTACTTC. This translates into CASSRRDTYEQYF. Full variable domain (missing parts from reference TRBV5-5 and TRBJ2-7): DAGVTQSPTHLIKTRGQQVTLRCSPISGHKSVSWYQQVLGQGPQFIFQYYEKEERGRGNFPDRFSARQFPNYSSELNVNALLLGDSALYLCASSRRDTYEQYFGPGTRLTVT.

The count of this clone is one. V usage is TRBV10-3 and J usage is TRBJ1-6; TRBD1 matches 7 bases. The CDR3 totals 18 residues. CDR1 is ENHRY, CDR2 SYGVKD, per germline. The J segment lost 6 bases and the V segment lost 0 bases, leaving 11 bases of the junction unmatched. Written as DNA, the CDR3 is TGTGCCATCAGTGAGTCGAGTGGGGTCTCAGGGGGTAATTCACCCCTCCACTTT. Protein: CAISESSGVSGGNSPLHF.

The genes are TRBV18 and TRBJ1-6, with 10 bases aligning to TRBD1. The CDR3 extends over 14 amino acids. Germline CDR1 reads KGHSH; CDR2 reads LQKENI. V shed 5 bases, J shed 18 bases, and the junction held 13 bases outside the gene matches. CDR3 loop: CASSSGTGEGYSHF. The DNA of the CDR3 is TGTGCCAGCTCATCCGGGACAGGGGAGGGGTACAGCCACTTT.

CDR3 region: CASSIFSSDTQYF. CDR3 in DNA: TGTGCCAGTAGTATCTTCTCCTCCGATACGCAGTATTTT. The chain uses TRBV19 and TRBJ2-3; D not resolved. The CDR3 sequence is 13 residues long. Germline-derived CDR1 and CDR2 are LNHDA and SQIVND (reference sequence). Trimming removed 3 bases from V and 6 bases from J, with 10 bases in between. The entire variable domain, with the rest obtained from reference TRBV19 and TRBJ2-3, is as follows: DGGITQSPKYLFRKEGQNVTLSCEQNLNHDAMYWYRQDPGQGLRLIYYSQIVNDFQKGDIAEGYSVSREKKESFPLTVTSAQKNPTAFYLCASSIFSSDTQYFGPGTRLTVL.

The chain joins TRBV5-1 to TRBJ1-2; D may be TRBD1 (6 bases). The V and J ends lost 4 bases and 4 bases respectively, with 11 bases between them. The germline V gene encodes CDR1 SGHRS and CDR2 YFSETQ. CDR3 length equals 13 residues. The CDR3 here is CASSETGTYGYTF. The CDR3 DNA sequence: TGCGCCAGCAGCGAGACAGGCACCTATGGCTACACCTTC.

The rearrangement joins TRBV6-5 to TRBJ2-5, with 9 bases aligning to TRBD1. Germline CDR1 reads MNHEY; CDR2 reads SVGAGI. The V gene end was trimmed by 6 bases and the J gene end by 7 bases; junction bases not matched to a gene: 12. The CDR3 length is 15 residues. In DNA form, the CDR3 reads TGTGCCAGCAGAGGGACAGGGCTTGGATACGTGACCCAGTACTTC. Protein: CASRGTGLGYVTQYF.

The gene calls are TRBV19 and TRBJ1-1; a possible D gene is TRBD1 (6 bases). V lost 9 bases to trimming and J lost 0 bases, with 14 bases between them. Looked up from germline, CDR1 is LNHDA and CDR2 is SQIVND (reference sequence). The CDR3 loop spans 14 amino acids. CDR3 protein: CARAGDPMNTEAFF. As DNA, the CDR3 is TGTGCCAGGGCAGGGGACCCCATGAACACTGAAGCTTTCTTT. Supplemented by reference TRBV19 and TRBJ1-1, the full variable domain reads DGGITQSPKYLFRKEGQNVTLSCEQNLNHDAMYWYRQDPGQGLRLIYYSQIVNDFQKGDIAEGYSVSREKKESFPLTVTSAQKNPTAFYLCARAGDPMNTEAFFGQGTRLTVV.

This chain links TRBV28 with TRBJ2-1, with D tentatively TRBD2 (6 bases). Trimming removed 7 bases at V and 8 bases at J, with 9 bases between. This CDR3 comprises 11 residues. Germline CDR1 reads MDHEN; CDR2 reads SYDVKM. DNA for the CDR3: TGTGCCAGCAAAGGAGGGTATGAGCAGTTCTTC. Translating gives CASKGGYEQFF.

The rearrangement links TRBV5-1 to TRBJ2-1, with 13 bases aligning to TRBD2. CDR1 is SGHRS and CDR2 is YFSETQ in the germline V gene. J lost 9 bases, V lost 0 bases, and 6 bases had no gene match. CDR3 length: 16 residues. The CDR3 is CASSLELAGGRSEQFF. The CDR3 nucleotides are TGCGCCAGCAGCTTGGAACTAGCGGGGGGGCGCAGTGAGCAGTTCTTC. The full variable domain, with the rest looked up from reference TRBV5-1 and TRBJ2-1, is KAGVTQTPRYLIKTRGQQVTLSCSPISGHRSVSWYQQTPGQGLQFLFEYFSETQRNKGNFPGRFSGRQFSNSRSEMNVSTLELGDSALYLCASSLELAGGRSEQFFGPGTRLTVL.

The V call is TRBV15, the J call TRBJ1-4; D uncertain. CDR1 is LNHNV and CDR2 is YYDKDF in the germline V gene (reference sequence). V lost 0 bases and J lost 6, with 17 bases in between. The CDR3 length is 17 residues. The CDR3, as DNA: TGTGCCACCAGCAGAGAGGAGTGGCGGGCGGGAGATGAAAAACTGTTTTTT. Translating gives CATSREEWRAGDEKLFF.

The chain carries TRBV7-9 and TRBJ1-1; 8 bases are shared with TRBD1. V lost 5 bases, J lost 0 bases, and 8 bases stayed unmatched. CDR1 is SEHNR, CDR2 FQNEAQ, per germline (reference sequence). The CDR3 contains 16 residues. The CDR3 loop is CASSRRTGSLNTEAFF. CDR3 bases: TGTGCCAGCAGCCGGAGGACAGGGTCTTTGAACACTGAAGCTTTCTTT.

The J gene is TRBJ2-5, the V gene TRBV12-5, with D perhaps matching TRBD2 (6 bases). The V end was cut by 1 base, the J end by 4 bases, with 19 bases between. Germline values: CDR1 LGHNT, CDR2 FRNRAP. CDR3 length equals 17 residues. This CDR3 is CASGLGSGAGTGETQYF. The CDR3, as DNA: TGTGCTAGTGGTTTGGGTTCCGGGGCGGGGACGGGAGAGACCCAGTACTTC.

The chain links TRBV2 to TRBJ1-2; D perhaps matches TRBD1 (5 bases). Germline values: CDR1 SNHLY, CDR2 FYNNEI. Trimming shortened V by 2 bases and J by 6 bases, and 13 bases separated the two germline ends. CDR3 size: 14 residues. The CDR3, as DNA: TGTGCCAGCAGTGAAAGTCCAGGGAAGGATGGCTACACCTTC. It encodes CASSESPGKDGYTF.

This clone was recorded once. The chain employs TRBV7-7 and TRBJ2-1; tentatively, D is TRBD1 (5 bases). The germline V and J ends were trimmed by 0 bases and 9 bases, with 9 bases remaining between them. The CDR3 extends over 13 amino acids. The germline gives CDR1 SSHAT, CDR2 FNYEAQ (reference sequence). The DNA for the CDR3 is TGTGCCAGCAGCTTAGCAGGCAGGGCTGAGCAGTTCTTC. This gives the protein CASSLAGRAEQFF.

The chain is built from TRBV2 and TRBJ1-6, with 8 bases matching TRBD1. The CDR3 totals 15 residues. V trimming: 5 bases; J trimming: 6 bases; junction bases outside the gene matches: 6. CDR1 is SNHLY and CDR2 is FYNNEI in the germline V gene. For the CDR3, the DNA is TGTGCCAGCAGTCGACAGGGGCCTCTTAATTCACCCCTCCACTTT. This gives the protein CASSRQGPLNSPLHF. Based on the CDR3 plus reference TRBV2 and TRBJ1-6, the full variable domain is EPEVTQTPSHQVTQMGQEVILRCVPISNHLYFYWYRQILGQKVEFLVSFYNNEISEKSEIFDDQFSVERPDGSNFTLKIRSTKLEDSAMYFCASSRQGPLNSPLHFGNGTRLTVT.